The rows below give T cell receptor beta chains drawn from one sample of a study of regulatory and conventional T cells in RAG deficiency. Some clones are missing from TCRdb's copy, which holds only in-frame ones; the method was immunoSEQ multiplex PCR. The sample records around 20,000 clones, approximately 93% being singletons. This sample also belongs to another study, concerning regulatory T cells.

Sequencing was performed on CD4+ T cells sorted from blood. The receptor set was obtained from a human donor in good health. CDR3s include the opening cysteine and the closing phenylalanine or tryptophan.

CDR3aa	j_gene	v_gene
CASSLRQMNTEAFF	TRBJ1-1	TRBV5-1
CASSLFRLAGAYNEQFF	TRBJ2-1	TRBV7-2
CASSPGEPYQPQHF	TRBJ1-5	TRBV28
CASSSTGAPPSNEKLFF	TRBJ1-4	TRBV5-6
CASRRDSLEVF	TRBJ2-1	TRBV7-2
CASSLRGYTEAFF	TRBJ1-1	TRBV5-1
CASSITTGWRTEAFF	TRBJ1-1	TRBV28
CASSLGGGSNTEAFF	TRBJ1-1	TRBV11-3
CASSFNRGARYNEQFF	TRBJ2-1	TRBV5-5
CASSTNRDNYGYTF	TRBJ1-2	TRBV19
CASSRGAATREQYF	TRBJ2-7	TRBV11-3
CASSLGWGGADTQYF	TRBJ2-3	TRBV5-1
CASSLQGMDNEQYF	TRBJ2-7	TRBV13
CATRPTGQNSPLHF	TRBJ1-6	TRBV15
CATSRAQTGGEQYF	TRBJ2-7	TRBV15
CASSQEGGSEHTDTQYF	TRBJ2-3	TRBV4-1
CAVGRVDYGYTF	TRBJ1-2	TRBV2
CASSALQQETQYF	TRBJ2-5	TRBV7-8
CASSPRTRGVEKLFF	TRBJ1-4	TRBV19
CASSLQVNQPQHF	TRBJ1-5	TRBV7-6
CASSSGTAYEQYF	TRBJ2-7	TRBV5-6
CASSVPWDGSYGYTF	TRBJ1-2	TRBV19
CASSPTGTETQYF	TRBJ2-5	TRBV6-1
CASSVRPNYGYTF	TRBJ1-2	TRBV5-1
CASSLSGVMTQETQYF	TRBJ2-5	TRBV5-1
CASSTQGVDQPQHF	TRBJ1-5	TRBV6-5
CASSSSRELFF	TRBJ2-2	TRBV5-1
CASRTANPARVGYTF	TRBJ1-2	TRBV28
CASSVQPNTEAFF	TRBJ1-1	TRBV2
CASSYKGGLGTQYF	TRBJ2-5	TRBV6-5
CASSLKGLAGGRSETQYF	TRBJ2-5	TRBV5-1
CASSPRPRTDTQYF	TRBJ2-3	TRBV27
CAWRGTGGNTIYF	TRBJ1-3	TRBV30
CSATAGSSGANVLTF	TRBJ2-6	TRBV29-1
CASSHGLLSGGSRNEQFF	TRBJ2-1	TRBV4-2
CASSYRRGRELFF	TRBJ1-4	TRBV27
CASRRTYSNQPQHF	TRBJ1-5	TRBV5-5
CASTTGTQPQHF	TRBJ1-5	TRBV6-5
CASSFQGHLNQPQHF	TRBJ1-5	TRBV5-5
CASSPGQGIGDTQYF	TRBJ2-3	TRBV5-1